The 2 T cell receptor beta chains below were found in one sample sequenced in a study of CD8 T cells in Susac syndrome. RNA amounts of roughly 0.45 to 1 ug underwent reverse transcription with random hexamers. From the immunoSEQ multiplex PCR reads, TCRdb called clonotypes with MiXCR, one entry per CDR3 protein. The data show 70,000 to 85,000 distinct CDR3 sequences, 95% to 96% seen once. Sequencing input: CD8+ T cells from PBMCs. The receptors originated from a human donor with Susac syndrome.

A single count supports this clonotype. The CDR3 DNA follows: TGCAGCGTTGACAATCGGGAGGTAGGCTATGAGCAGTTCTTC. Its protein is CSVDNREVGYEQFF. The rearrangement uses TRBV29-1 and TRBJ2-1; 7 bases map to TRBD2. The CDR3 extends over 14 amino acids. Germline-derived CDR1 and CDR2 are SQVTM and ANQGSEA. V was pared by 3 bases and J by 8 bases, with 10 bases of the junction left unmatched.

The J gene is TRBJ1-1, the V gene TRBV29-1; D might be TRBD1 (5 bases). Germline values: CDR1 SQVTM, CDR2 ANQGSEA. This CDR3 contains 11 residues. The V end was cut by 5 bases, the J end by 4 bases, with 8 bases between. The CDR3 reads CSVLGGTEAFF. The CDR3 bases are TGCAGCGTTCTTGGGGGCACTGAAGCTTTCTTT.